The 16 T cell receptor beta chains presented below share a single source sample, sequenced in a study of T cell responses to AZD1222 COVID-19 vaccine. Clones were sequenced by immunoSEQ multiplex PCR, and TCRdb holds only the in-frame ones, with some missing. The sample records about 180,000 clones, roughly nine tenths being singletons. Sample: peripheral blood, taken on day 0 of AZD1222 vaccination. The receptors come from an adult in good health.

This chain links TRBV19 with TRBJ1-5; TRBD1 agrees at 7 bases. The J segment lost 2 bases and the V segment lost 6 bases, leaving 7 bases of the junction unmatched. The germline V gene encodes CDR1 LNHDA and CDR2 SQIVND (reference sequence). CDR3 length: 15 amino acids. CDR3 region: CASSADRVGNQPQHF. CDR3 sequence (DNA): TGTGCCAGTAGCGCCGACAGGGTTGGCAATCAGCCCCAGCATTTT.

The chain carries TRBV10-3 and TRBJ2-6; a weak D match, TRBD1 (5 bases). The CDR3 has 13 residues. The germline V and J ends were trimmed by 9 bases and 4 bases, with 10 bases remaining between them. Germline CDR1 reads ENHRY; CDR2 reads SYGVKD. CDR3 sequence reads: CAITDSGANVLTF. The CDR3 bases are TGTGCCATTACAGACAGCGGGGCCAACGTCCTGACTTTC.

This chain joins TRBV18 and TRBJ1-1; the match to TRBD1 covers 9 bases. The CDR3 totals 13 residues. Unmatched junction bases numbered 1, after V lost 3 bases and J lost 5 bases. Germline V lookup: CDR1 KGHSH, CDR2 LQKENI. The CDR3 DNA reads TGTGCCAGCTCACCGGGGACAGGGACTGAAGCTTTCTTT. This translates into CASSPGTGTEAFF.

V usage is TRBV5-1 and J usage is TRBJ2-5; 11 nucleotides line up with TRBD2. V shed 4 bases, J shed 6 bases, and the junction held 17 bases outside the gene matches. The CDR3 runs 18 residues. Germline CDR1 SGHRS, CDR2 YFSETQ. CDR3 DNA: TGCGCCAGCAGCGACACCGTGACTAGCGGGATGGCTGCGAAGACCCAGTACTTC. Its translation: CASSDTVTSGMAAKTQYF.

In DNA, the CDR3 is TGTGCATGTAATCCATCGGGGAGCTCCTATAATTCACCCCTCCACTTT. Its protein product is CACNPSGSSYNSPLHF. The chain has TRBV30 and TRBJ1-6, with D unresolved. CDR1 and CDR2 (germline): GTSNPN, SVGIG (reference sequence). This CDR3 is built from 16 residues.

This chain uses TRBV18 with TRBJ2-5; 10 bases map to TRBD2. The CDR3 length is 16 residues. After removal of 0 bases from V and 2 bases from J, the junction contained 3 bases not matched to a gene. Germline CDR1 reads KGHSH; CDR2 reads LQKENI. CDR3: CASSPPSGREQETQYF. Here the CDR3 DNA reads TGTGCCAGCTCACCACCAAGCGGGAGGGAACAAGAGACCCAGTACTTC.

The CDR3 sequence: CSADRDSPLHF. CDR3 in DNA: TGCAGTGCCGACAGGGATTCACCCCTCCACTTT. This chain joins TRBV20-1 and TRBJ1-6; 7 bases match TRBD1. The CDR3 contains 11 residues. Germline-derived CDR1 and CDR2 are DFQATT and SNEGSKA (reference sequence). The ends lost 6 bases at V and 8 bases at J; junction bases unmatched: 1.

The chain uses TRBV9 and TRBJ2-2; D is unresolved. CDR3 size: 15 residues. Germline values: CDR1 SGDLS, CDR2 YYNGEE. Trimming removed 2 bases from V and 4 bases from J, with 12 bases in between. The CDR3 spells CASSVDQASTGELFF. Here the CDR3 DNA reads TGTGCCAGCAGCGTGGACCAAGCCTCCACCGGGGAGCTGTTTTTT.

As concerns this clone: This CDR3 is also generated by other DNA sequences in the sample. This chain joins TRBV5-1 and TRBJ2-2; 7 nucleotides agree with TRBD1. The CDR3 is 15 amino acids. Germline assignment: CDR1 SGHRS and CDR2 YFSETQ. V shed 5 bases, J shed 3 bases, and the junction held 7 bases outside the gene matches. The CDR3 region has the DNA TGCGCCAGCAGTCCGACAGGGTCCTACACCGGGGAGCTGTTTTTT. Amino acid sequence: CASSPTGSYTGELFF.

The rearrangement links TRBV9 to TRBJ1-4; the match to TRBD1 covers 7 bases. The CDR3 consists of 15 residues. CDR1 and CDR2 (germline): SGDLS, YYNGEE. Trimming removed 3 bases from V and 3 bases from J; junction bases left unmatched: 5. The CDR3 DNA reads as TGTGCCAGCAGCGCCCAACAGGGGCCTAATGAAAAACTGTTTTTT. Amino acid sequence: CASSAQQGPNEKLFF.

This CDR3 reads CASSRGGTGGWQYSPLHF. The CDR3 bases are TGTGCCAGCAGCCGTGGGGGGACAGGGGGCTGGCAGTATTCACCCCTCCACTTT. The chain uses TRBV7-9 and TRBJ1-6; TRBD1 matches at 12 bases. Unmatched junction bases numbered 13, after V lost 5 bases and J lost 8 bases. The CDR3 spans 18 residues. Looked up from germline, CDR1 is SEHNR and CDR2 is FQNEAQ (reference sequence).

The CDR3 nucleotides read TGCGCCAGCCGCGGGACAGGGAAGACTGAAGCTTTCTTT. Amino acid sequence: CASRGTGKTEAFF. The chain couples TRBV10-2 to TRBJ1-1; TRBD1 aligns across 9 bases. CDR3 length: 13 amino acids. Germline lookup yields CDR1 WSHSY and CDR2 SAAADI. The J segment lost 5 bases and the V segment lost 8 bases, leaving 6 bases of the junction unmatched.

The rearrangement uses TRBV19 and TRBJ1-5; D remains unclear. Deletions cut 7 bases from V and 4 bases from J, with 8 bases between. This CDR3 has 12 residues. In germline, CDR1 is LNHDA, CDR2 SQIVND (reference sequence). As DNA, the CDR3 is TGTGCCAGTAATGACCCTAATCAGCCCCAGCATTTT. This gives the protein CASNDPNQPQHF. Using reference TRBV19 and TRBJ1-5 for the parts outside the CDR3, the full variable domain is DGGITQSPKYLFRKEGQNVTLSCEQNLNHDAMYWYRQDPGQGLRLIYYSQIVNDFQKGDIAEGYSVSREKKESFPLTVTSAQKNPTAFYLCASNDPNQPQHFGDGTRLSIL.

This clone was found once. The V and J genes are TRBV3-1 (or the pseudogene TRBV3-2) and TRBJ2-1; D gene uncertain. Germline CDR1 is LGHDT and CDR2 is YNNKEL (reference sequence). Trimming removed 4 bases from V and 0 bases from J, with 13 bases in between. The CDR3 runs 16 residues. The CDR3 DNA sequence: TGTGCCAGCAGCCCATTGTCATGGGGCTCCTACAATGAGCAGTTCTTC. As protein: CASSPLSWGSYNEQFF.

V gene TRBV3-1 (or the pseudogene TRBV3-2) combines with J gene TRBJ2-2; no clear D gene. There are 13 residues in the CDR3. V was trimmed by 5 bases and J by 4 bases, leaving 8 bases between them. CDR1 LGHDT and CDR2 YNNKEL come from the germline V gene (reference sequence). The CDR3 reads CASSVGSTGELFF. For the CDR3, the DNA is TGTGCCAGCAGCGTGGGAAGCACCGGGGAGCTGTTTTTT.

J is TRBJ2-1 and V is TRBV10-3, with D unresolved. CDR3 length equals 13 residues. Germline loops: CDR1 ENHRY, CDR2 SYGVKD. The V end lost 6 bases, the J end lost 15 bases, and 21 bases lay between the germline ends. The DNA for the CDR3 is TGTGCCATCAGGGCCCCCGACTTGGCGGCCCCGTTCTTC. Its translation is CAIRAPDLAAPFF.